The present TCR beta chain was sequenced within a study of CD8 T cells in Susac syndrome. General study findings and limits: The study recognized that the number of individuals in its TCR sequencing and HLA analysis was relatively small.

Germline V gene data show CDR1 as SGHRS and CDR2 as YFSETQ. The length of the CDR3 is 13 residues. Trimming removed 2 bases from V and 6 bases from J, with 11 bases in between. When the RNA was reverse transcribed, random hexamers were used with an input of roughly 0.5 to 1 ug. A multiplex approach, immunoSEQ multiplex PCR, amplified TCR beta CDR3 across 54 Vbeta and 13 Jbeta. TCRdb re-called the immunoSEQ multiplex PCR reads through MiXCR, storing one row per CDR3 protein. Of some 160,000 distinct CDR3 sequences listed, approximately 90% are singletons. The control participants were healthy donors, and these controls were matched with respect to both age and sex. With regard to this clonotype: As yet, its antigen is unknown.

V is TRBV5-1 and J is TRBJ1-1; D is unclear. The specimen sequenced was CD4+ T cells from PBMCs. The receptor was isolated from a human donor in good health. The CDR3 DNA follows: TGCGCCAGCAGCTTCCGAAACGGAGCTGAAGCTTTCTTT. Protein: CASSFRNGAEAFF. Full variable domain (rest looked up from reference TRBV5-1 and TRBJ1-1): KAGVTQTPRYLIKTRGQQVTLSCSPISGHRSVSWYQQTPGQGLQFLFEYFSETQRNKGNFPGRFSGRQFSNSRSEMNVSTLELGDSALYLCASSFRNGAEAFFGQGTRLTVV.